A selection of T cell receptor beta chains follows, all from one sample in a study of CD8 T cells in Susac syndrome. Using its own MiXCR run on the immunoSEQ multiplex PCR reads, TCRdb lists one record per CDR3 protein. The table includes about 400,000 distinct CDR3 sequences, more than 80% detected once. The source material was CD8+ T cells from PBMCs. The receptor source for this set is a human donor with multiple sclerosis. Both conserved end residues are part of each CDR3. D genes are given only for firm matches. Only part of the rows carry a size: once, few, many, or a class if the clone is expanded.

v_gene	abundance	j_gene	d_gene	CDR3aa	CDR3nt
TRBV6-1	few	TRBJ2-1	TRBD1	CASSPGQPYNEQFF	TGTGCCAGCAGTCCGGGACAGCCTTACAATGAGCAGTTCTTC
TRBV7-9	NA	TRBJ2-1	TRBD2	CASSSTAGGVYNEQFF	TGTGCCAGCAGCTCGACAGCGGGGGGCGTCTACAATGAGCAGTTCTTC
TRBV15	NA	TRBJ2-1	NA	CATSAYRSYNEQFF	TGTGCCACCAGCGCCTACCGATCCTACAATGAGCAGTTCTTC
TRBV29-1	NA	TRBJ2-1	TRBD2	CSVVSRGGHEQFF	TGCAGCGTTGTAAGCCGGGGGGGCCATGAGCAGTTCTTC
TRBV7-9	NA	TRBJ2-7	NA	CASSLGGWDGDYEQYF	TGTGCCAGCAGCTTAGGAGGGTGGGACGGAGACTACGAGCAGTACTTC
TRBV2	NA	TRBJ2-3	TRBD2	CASEGLAGDVSTDTQYF	TGTGCCAGCGAGGGACTAGCGGGAGACGTAAGCACAGATACGCAGTATTTT
TRBV10-3	NA	TRBJ2-1	TRBD2	CAISEGLAGGNEQFF	TGTGCCATCAGTGAAGGACTAGCGGGAGGAAATGAGCAGTTCTTC
TRBV7-9	NA	TRBJ2-1	TRBD2	CASSTFLQREVNEQFF	TGTGCCAGCAGCACATTCCTCCAGCGGGAGGTGAATGAGCAGTTCTTC
TRBV2	NA	TRBJ2-7	TRBD1	CASSEGTATTYEQYF	TGTGCCAGCAGTGAGGGGACAGCTACCACCTACGAGCAGTACTTC
TRBV6-5	few	TRBJ2-1	NA	CASSYSVSVGEQFF	TGTGCCAGCAGTTACTCGGTTAGCGTTGGTGAGCAGTTCTTC
TRBV28	NA	TRBJ2-7	NA	CASKGLWYEQYF	TGTGCCAGTAAAGGTCTCTGGTACGAGCAGTACTTC
TRBV24-1	NA	TRBJ2-5	NA	CATSDPRGTPETQYF	TGTGCCACCAGTGACCCCCGCGGGACACCAGAGACCCAGTACTTC
TRBV19	once	TRBJ1-5	TRBD1	CASTGTGSFGQPQHF	TGTGCCAGTACCGGGACAGGGAGTTTTGGTCAGCCCCAGCATTTT
TRBV4-1	NA	TRBJ1-1	NA	CASSQRETFSEAFF	TGCGCCAGCAGCCAGCGGGAGACGTTTTCTGAAGCTTTCTTT
TRBV27	NA	TRBJ1-1	NA	CASSLGVITEAFF	TGTGCCAGCAGTTTGGGGGTAATCACTGAAGCTTTCTTT
TRBV2	NA	TRBJ2-5	TRBD2	CASSARGGAQETQYF	TGTGCCAGCAGTGCCCGCGGGGGGGCCCAAGAGACCCAGTACTTC
TRBV19	NA	TRBJ2-5	NA	CASSIGVAPGETQYF	TGTGCCAGTAGTATTGGAGTAGCGCCCGGAGAGACCCAGTACTTC